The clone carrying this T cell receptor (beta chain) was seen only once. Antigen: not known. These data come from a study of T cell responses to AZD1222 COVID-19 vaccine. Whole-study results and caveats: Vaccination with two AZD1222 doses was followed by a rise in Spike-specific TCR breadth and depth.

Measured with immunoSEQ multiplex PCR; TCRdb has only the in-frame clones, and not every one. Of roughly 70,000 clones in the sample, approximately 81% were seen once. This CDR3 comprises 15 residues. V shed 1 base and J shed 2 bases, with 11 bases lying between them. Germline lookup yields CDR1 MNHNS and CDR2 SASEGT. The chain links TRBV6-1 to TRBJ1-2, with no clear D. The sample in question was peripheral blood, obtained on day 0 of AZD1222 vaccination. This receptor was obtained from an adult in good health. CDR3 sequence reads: CASSEGFGPNYGYTF. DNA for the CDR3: TGTGCCAGCAGTGAAGGTTTTGGTCCGAACTATGGCTACACCTTC.